This T cell receptor beta chain originates from a study of T cells expressing NK-cell markers. About the research overall: Sorted CD3+CD56-NKG2C+, CD3+CD56+NKG2C+ and CD3+CD56+NKG2C- T cells supplied the TCR beta repertoires.

Points from the study as a whole: There remained a lack of clarity about HCMV specificity of expanded NKG2C+ T cell clones. The leading position in the CD3+CD56-NKG2C+ fraction of several donors also went to these clonotypes.

UMIs accompanied the 5'RACE template switching by which TCR beta cDNA was made. One entry per CDR3 protein, without DNA, is what TCRdb gives after re-calling the 5' RACE reads. The sample has 150,000 or so distinct CDR3 sequences, and its top ten clones hold 37%. For this clonotype: As yet, its antigen is unknown.

There are 15 residues in the CDR3. Germline V gene lookup returns CDR1 SGHRS and CDR2 YFSETQ. The material sequenced was blood T cells: a sorted CD56 or NKG2C T cell subset, CD4+ or CD8+ T cells, or bulk PBMC T cells (not recorded which). V usage is TRBV5-1 and J usage is TRBJ1-1; TCRdb reports TRBD1, a call that lacks DNA to check it against. The receptor was isolated from a woman between 45 and 65 years old in good health. CDR3 loop: CASSQYRGTLSEAFF.